The clone carrying this T cell receptor (beta chain) showed up just once. The sample is drawn from a study of cytomegalovirus exposure and HLA in healthy donors. Researchers ran the PCR with 60 Vbeta and 13 Jbeta primers. Measured with immunoSEQ multiplex PCR; TCRdb has only the in-frame clones, and not every one. The sample consists of some 110,000 clones, about 70% of them appearing once. The CDR3 covers 15 residues. V dropped 3 bases and J dropped 5; count of bases not matched to a gene: 9. The germline CDR1 and CDR2 sequences are MNHEY and SMNVEV (reference sequence). The source material was PBMCs. This sequence joins TRBV27 and TRBJ1-2; 7 nucleotides agree with TRBD1. The TCR sequence derives from a man younger than 45 in good health and CMV-seronegative. DNA for the CDR3: TGTGCCAGCAGTTTCAGGGCAGGGGGAAAGTATGGCTACACCTTC. It codes for CASSFRAGGKYGYTF.